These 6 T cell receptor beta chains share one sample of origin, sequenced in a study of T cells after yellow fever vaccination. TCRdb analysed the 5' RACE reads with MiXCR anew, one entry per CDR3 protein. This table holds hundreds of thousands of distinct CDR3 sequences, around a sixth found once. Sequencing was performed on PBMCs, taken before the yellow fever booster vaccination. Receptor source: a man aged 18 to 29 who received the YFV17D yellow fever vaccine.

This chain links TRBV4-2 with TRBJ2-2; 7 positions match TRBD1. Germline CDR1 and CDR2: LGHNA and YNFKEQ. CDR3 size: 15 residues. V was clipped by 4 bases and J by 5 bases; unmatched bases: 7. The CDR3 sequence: CASSRRRGNTGELFF. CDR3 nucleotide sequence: TGTGCCAGCAGCCGTCGCAGGGGGAATACCGGGGAGCTGTTTTTT.

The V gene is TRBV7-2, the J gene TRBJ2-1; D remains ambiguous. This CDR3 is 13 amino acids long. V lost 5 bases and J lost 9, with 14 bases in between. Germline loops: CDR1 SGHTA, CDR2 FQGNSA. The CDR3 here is CASSRPEDVEQFF. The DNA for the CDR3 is TGTGCCAGCAGCCGGCCCGAGGATGTTGAGCAGTTCTTC.

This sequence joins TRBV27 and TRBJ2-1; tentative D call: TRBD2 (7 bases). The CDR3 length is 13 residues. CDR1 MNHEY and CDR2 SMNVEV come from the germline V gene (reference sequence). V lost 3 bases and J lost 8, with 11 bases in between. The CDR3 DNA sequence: TGTGCCAGCAGTTTGGGGGGGGCCTATGAGCAGTTCTTC. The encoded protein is CASSLGGAYEQFF.

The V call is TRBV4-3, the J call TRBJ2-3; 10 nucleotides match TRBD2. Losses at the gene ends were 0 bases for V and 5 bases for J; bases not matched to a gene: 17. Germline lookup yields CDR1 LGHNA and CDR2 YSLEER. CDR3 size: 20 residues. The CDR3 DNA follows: TGCGCCAGCAGCCAAGAGGTTCCAGCGGGGGGGCCTGATAGTGAAGATACGCAGTATTTT. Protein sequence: CASSQEVPAGGPDSEDTQYF.

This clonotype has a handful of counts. The CDR3, as DNA: TGTGCCAGCAGCCGACAGGGGAACCAAGAGACCCAGTACTTC. Residues: CASSRQGNQETQYF. The rearrangement joins TRBV7-3 to TRBJ2-5; 8 nucleotides align to TRBD1. V lost 5 bases and J lost 0; bases outside the gene matches: 2. The CDR3 consists of 14 residues. CDR1 is SGHTA and CDR2 is FQGTGA in the germline V gene.

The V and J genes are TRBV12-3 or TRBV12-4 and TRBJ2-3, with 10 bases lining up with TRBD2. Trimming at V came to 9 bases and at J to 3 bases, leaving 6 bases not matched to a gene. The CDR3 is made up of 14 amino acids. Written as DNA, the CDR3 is TGTGCCAGTTCCGGGACTAGCGCAACAGATACGCAGTATTTT. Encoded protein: CASSGTSATDTQYF.